A selection of T cell receptor beta chains follows, all from one sample in a study of blood T cell repertoires in COVID-19. The protocol was immunoSEQ multiplex PCR, while the TCRdb copy is restricted to in-frame clones and leaves out a portion. The table lists tens of thousands of clones, 90% of them singletons. The sequencing sample was made of peripheral blood. The source is a woman in her fifties or sixties in a cohort sampled during active COVID-19. CDR3s include the opening cysteine and the closing phenylalanine or tryptophan. Fields, in order: V gene, J gene, D gene, clone size, CDR3 DNA, CDR3 protein. The D gene is left open where the match is weak. Rows may omit the clone size; those that give it use once, few, many or a size class.

TRBV19	TRBJ1-2	-	-	TGTGCCAGTAGTATACTGGGCCCCAACTATGGCTACACCTTC	CASSILGPNYGYTF
TRBV6-1	TRBJ1-2	TRBD1	-	TGTGCCAGCAGTGAAAAGACAGGGGTGTCTTTTGACTATGGCTACACCTTC	CASSEKTGVSFDYGYTF
TRBV4-1	TRBJ2-5	-	-	TGCGCCAGCAGCCAAGATCAGCCGGGGAGCGGCGGGGAGACCCAGTACTTC	CASSQDQPGSGGETQYF
TRBV3-1/TRBV3-2	TRBJ2-2	-	-	TGTGCCAGCAGCCAAGGGGAGCACACCGGGGAGCTGTTTTTT	CASSQGEHTGELFF
TRBV5-8	TRBJ2-7	TRBD1	once	TGTGCCAGCAGCACCGCCGGGACAGGGTACGAGCAGTACTTC	CASSTAGTGYEQYF
TRBV3-1/TRBV3-2	TRBJ2-3	-	-	TGTGCCAGCAGCCACGGTCCCCGGAGGAATACGCAGTATTTT	CASSHGPRRNTQYF
TRBV6-6	TRBJ2-7	TRBD2	-	TGTGCCAGCAGAGCGGGGACTAGCGGGACCTACGAGCAGTACTTC	CASRAGTSGTYEQYF
TRBV27	TRBJ1-4	TRBD1	-	TGTGCCAGCCGGGACAGGGGGCTTGAAAAACTGTTTTTT	CASRDRGLEKLFF
TRBV11-2	TRBJ2-1	TRBD1	-	TGTGCCAGCAGCCGGGACAGGGGGAATGAGCAGTTCTTC	CASSRDRGNEQFF
TRBV5-6	TRBJ2-7	TRBD2	-	TGTGCCAGCAGCGTCCCTAGCGGGCTCCCCTACGAGCAGTACTTC	CASSVPSGLPYEQYF
TRBV3-1/TRBV3-2	TRBJ2-3	-	few	TGTGCCAGCAGCCGCGACTTCCCGGGAATTAGCACAGATACGCAGTATTTT	CASSRDFPGISTDTQYF
TRBV30	TRBJ1-5	-	-	TGTGCCTGGAGTGTACCTGGAGCCTCTACCCATCAGCCCCAGCATTTT	CAWSVPGASTHQPQHF
TRBV7-9	TRBJ1-2	-	-	TGTGCCAGCAGCTCGGGACAAACAGGTGGCTACACCTTC	CASSSGQTGGYTF
TRBV18	TRBJ2-1	TRBD1	-	TGTGCCAGCTCTCCCCGGACAGGGTCAGGCAATGAGCAGTTCTTC	CASSPRTGSGNEQFF
TRBV28	TRBJ2-7	-	-	TGTGCCAGCAGTCCCCCGGACAGCACAGAGCAGTACTTC	CASSPPDSTEQYF
TRBV6-6	TRBJ1-6	TRBD1	once	TGTGCCAGCAGTTATCTGGGACAGGAGGTTAATTCACCCCTCCACTTT	CASSYLGQEVNSPLHF
TRBV3-1/TRBV3-2	TRBJ1-2	TRBD1	once	TGTGCCAGTACCGGACAGGGGGAATCGAAGATTAGTGGCTACACCTTC	CASTGQGESKISGYTF
TRBV19	TRBJ2-5	TRBD2	-	TGTGCCAGTAGGAGTCTAGCGGGAGGGCCAGAGACCCAGTACTTC	CASRSLAGGPETQYF
TRBV29-1	TRBJ1-1	TRBD1	-	TGCAGCGTTGTCCCGGGACAGGGGAGGAACACTGAAGCTTTCTTT	CSVVPGQGRNTEAFF
TRBV4-1	TRBJ1-4	TRBD1	-	TGCGCCAGCAGCGGACAGGGGACTAATGAAAAACTGTTTTTT	CASSGQGTNEKLFF
TRBV14	TRBJ1-2	TRBD1	-	TGTGCCAGCAGCCTCCCGGGCAACAGGGGTACGAGGGTTCACTATGGCTACACCTTC	CASSLPGNRGTRVHYGYTF
TRBV27	TRBJ2-7	-	once	TGTGCCAGCAGGCCGAGCTCCTACGAGCAGTACTTC	CASRPSSYEQYF
TRBV27	TRBJ2-3	TRBD1	-	TGTGCCAGCAGTTTATCCAGGGGGCAGTTTTCGGATACGCAGTATTTT	CASSLSRGQFSDTQYF
TRBV2	TRBJ1-4	TRBD1	-	TGTGCCAGCGGGGGACAGGGGACATTTTCTGCCAATGAAAAACTGTTTTTT	CASGGQGTFSANEKLFF
TRBV3-1/TRBV3-2	TRBJ2-5	-	-	TGTGCCAGCAGCCACCTCCGGGACTTTGAAGAGACCCAGTACTTC	CASSHLRDFEETQYF
TRBV28	TRBJ2-5	TRBD2	-	TGTGCCAGCAGTATACCATGGACGGGAGGGCCGCAGGAGACCCAGTACTTC	CASSIPWTGGPQETQYF
TRBV6-5	TRBJ2-2	-	-	TGTGCCAGCGGAGGAGGGCCCGGGGAGCTGTTTTTT	CASGGGPGELFF
TRBV2	TRBJ2-3	TRBD2	-	TGTGCCAGCAGTCCAGCGGGAGTAGATACGCAGTATTTT	CASSPAGVDTQYF
TRBV5-6	TRBJ2-2	TRBD1	-	TGTGCCAGCAGCTTGGGGACAGGGGTGAACACCGGGGAGCTGTTTTTT	CASSLGTGVNTGELFF